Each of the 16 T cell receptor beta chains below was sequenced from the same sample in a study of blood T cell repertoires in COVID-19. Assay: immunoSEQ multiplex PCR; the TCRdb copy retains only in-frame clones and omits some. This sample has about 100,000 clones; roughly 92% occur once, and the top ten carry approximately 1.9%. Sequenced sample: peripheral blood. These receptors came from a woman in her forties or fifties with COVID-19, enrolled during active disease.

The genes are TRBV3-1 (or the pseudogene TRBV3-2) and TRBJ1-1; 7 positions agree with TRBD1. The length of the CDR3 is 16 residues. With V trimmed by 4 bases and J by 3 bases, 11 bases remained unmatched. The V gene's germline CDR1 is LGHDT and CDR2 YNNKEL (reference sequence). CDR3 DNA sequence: TGTGCCAGCAGCCTCCGGACAGGACTTGGGGACACTGAAGCTTTCTTT. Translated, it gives CASSLRTGLGDTEAFF.

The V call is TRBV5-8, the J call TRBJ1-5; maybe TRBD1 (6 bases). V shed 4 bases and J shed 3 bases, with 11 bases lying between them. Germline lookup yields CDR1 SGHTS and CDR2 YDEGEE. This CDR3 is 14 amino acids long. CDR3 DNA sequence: TGTGCCAGCAGCACGGACAGCGTCAATCAGCCCCAGCATTTT. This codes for CASSTDSVNQPQHF.

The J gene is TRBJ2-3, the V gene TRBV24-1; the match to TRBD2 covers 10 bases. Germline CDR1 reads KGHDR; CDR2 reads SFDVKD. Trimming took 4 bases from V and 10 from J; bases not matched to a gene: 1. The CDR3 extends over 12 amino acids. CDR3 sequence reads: CATSETSGAQYF. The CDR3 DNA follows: TGTGCCACCAGTGAAACTAGCGGGGCGCAGTATTTT.

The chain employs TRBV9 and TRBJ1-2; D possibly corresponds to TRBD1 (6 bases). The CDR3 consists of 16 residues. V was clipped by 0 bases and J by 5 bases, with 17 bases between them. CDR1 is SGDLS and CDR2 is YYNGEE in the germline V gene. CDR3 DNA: TGTGCCAGCAGCGTAGAGGAAACAGGGCCTGGGTATGGCTACACCTTC. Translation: CASSVEETGPGYGYTF.

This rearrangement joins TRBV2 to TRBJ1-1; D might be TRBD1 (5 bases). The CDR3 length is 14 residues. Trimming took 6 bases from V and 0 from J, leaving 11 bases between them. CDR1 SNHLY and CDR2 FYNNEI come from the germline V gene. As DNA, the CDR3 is TGTGCCAGCAGCGGGACTTTTATGAACACTGAAGCTTTCTTT. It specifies CASSGTFMNTEAFF. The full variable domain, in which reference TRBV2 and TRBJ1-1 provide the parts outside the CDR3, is EPEVTQTPSHQVTQMGQEVILRCVPISNHLYFYWYRQILGQKVEFLVSFYNNEISEKSEIFDDQFSVERPDGSNFTLKIRSTKLEDSAMYFCASSGTFMNTEAFFGQGTRLTVV.

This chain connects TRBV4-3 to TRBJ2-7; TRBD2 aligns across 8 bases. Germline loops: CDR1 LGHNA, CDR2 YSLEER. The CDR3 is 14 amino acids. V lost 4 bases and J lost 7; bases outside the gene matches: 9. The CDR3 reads CASSPAGGAEEQYF. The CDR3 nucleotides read TGCGCCAGCAGCCCCGCCGGGGGGGCGGAAGAGCAGTACTTC.

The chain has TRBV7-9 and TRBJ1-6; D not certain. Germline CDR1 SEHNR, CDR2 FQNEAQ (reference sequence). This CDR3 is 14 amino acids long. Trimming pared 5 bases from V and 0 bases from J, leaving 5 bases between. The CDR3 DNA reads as TGTGCCAGCAGCCCCAGCTCCTATAATTCACCCCTCCACTTT. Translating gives CASSPSSYNSPLHF.

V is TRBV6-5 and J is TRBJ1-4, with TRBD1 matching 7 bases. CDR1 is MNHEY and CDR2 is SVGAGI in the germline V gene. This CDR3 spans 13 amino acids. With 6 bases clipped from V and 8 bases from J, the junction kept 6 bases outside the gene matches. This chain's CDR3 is CASRDRKGEKLFF. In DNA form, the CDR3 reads TGTGCCAGCAGGGACAGGAAGGGGGAAAAACTGTTTTTT.

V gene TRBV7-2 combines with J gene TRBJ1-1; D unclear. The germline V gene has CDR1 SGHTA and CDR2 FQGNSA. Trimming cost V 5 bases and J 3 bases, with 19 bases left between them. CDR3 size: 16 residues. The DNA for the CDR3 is TGTGCCAGCAGCCCCGCGGTGGGGAGATTCGACACTGAAGCTTTCTTT. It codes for CASSPAVGRFDTEAFF.

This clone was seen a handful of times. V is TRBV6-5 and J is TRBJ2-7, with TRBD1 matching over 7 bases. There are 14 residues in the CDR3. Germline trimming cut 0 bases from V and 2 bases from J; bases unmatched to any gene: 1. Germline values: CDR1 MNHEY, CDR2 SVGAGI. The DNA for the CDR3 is TGTGCCAGCAGTTACTCGGACAGGACCTACGAGCAGTACGTC. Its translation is CASSYSDRTYEQYV.

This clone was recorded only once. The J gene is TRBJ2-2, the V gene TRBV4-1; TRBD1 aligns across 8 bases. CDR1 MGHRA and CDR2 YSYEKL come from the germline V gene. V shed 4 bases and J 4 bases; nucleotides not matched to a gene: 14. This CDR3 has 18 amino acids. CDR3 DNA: TGCGCCAGCAGCCGCGGGCCTAAAGGACAGGGCGGCACCGGGGAGCTGTTTTTT. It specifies CASSRGPKGQGGTGELFF.

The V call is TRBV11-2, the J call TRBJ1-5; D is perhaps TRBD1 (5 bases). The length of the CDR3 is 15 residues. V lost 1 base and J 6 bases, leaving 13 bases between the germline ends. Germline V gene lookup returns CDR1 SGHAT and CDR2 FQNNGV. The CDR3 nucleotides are TGTGCCAGCAGCTTAGGGCGGGGGTTCGGTCAGCCCCAGCATTTT. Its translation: CASSLGRGFGQPQHF. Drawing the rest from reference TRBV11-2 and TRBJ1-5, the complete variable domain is EAGVAQSPRYKIIEKRQSVAFWCNPISGHATLYWYQQILGQGPKLLIQFQNNGVVDDSQLPKDRFSAERLKGVDSTLKIQPAKLEDSAVYLCASSLGRGFGQPQHFGDGTRLSIL.

The chain's CDR3 is CATTPSPGLNQPQHF. The CDR3 bases are TGTGCCACCACCCCCTCGCCAGGTCTGAATCAGCCCCAGCATTTT. The rearrangement links TRBV6-5 to TRBJ1-5, with D uncertain. V gave up 10 bases and J gave up 4 bases, with 20 bases separating them. The CDR3 length is 15 residues. Germline CDR1 and CDR2: MNHEY and SVGAGI.

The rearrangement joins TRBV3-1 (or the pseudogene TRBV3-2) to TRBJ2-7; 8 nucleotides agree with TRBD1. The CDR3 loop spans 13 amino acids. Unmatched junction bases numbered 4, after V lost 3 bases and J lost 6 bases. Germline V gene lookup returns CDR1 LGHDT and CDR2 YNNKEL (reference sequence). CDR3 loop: CASSQLTGGEQYF. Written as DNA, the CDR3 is TGTGCCAGCAGCCAGCTTACAGGGGGCGAGCAGTACTTC.

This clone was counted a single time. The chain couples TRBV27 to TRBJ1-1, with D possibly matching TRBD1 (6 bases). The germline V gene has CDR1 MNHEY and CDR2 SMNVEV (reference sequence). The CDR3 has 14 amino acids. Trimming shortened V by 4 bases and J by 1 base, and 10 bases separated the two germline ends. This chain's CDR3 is CASSYRATNTEAFF. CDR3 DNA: TGTGCCAGCAGTTACAGGGCGACGAACACTGAAGCTTTCTTT.

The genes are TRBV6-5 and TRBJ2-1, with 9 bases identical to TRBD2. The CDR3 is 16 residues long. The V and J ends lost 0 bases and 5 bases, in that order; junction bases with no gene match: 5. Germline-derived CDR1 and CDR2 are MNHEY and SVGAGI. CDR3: CASSYSASGVDNEQFF. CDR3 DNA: TGTGCCAGCAGTTACTCGGCTAGCGGGGTCGACAATGAGCAGTTCTTC.